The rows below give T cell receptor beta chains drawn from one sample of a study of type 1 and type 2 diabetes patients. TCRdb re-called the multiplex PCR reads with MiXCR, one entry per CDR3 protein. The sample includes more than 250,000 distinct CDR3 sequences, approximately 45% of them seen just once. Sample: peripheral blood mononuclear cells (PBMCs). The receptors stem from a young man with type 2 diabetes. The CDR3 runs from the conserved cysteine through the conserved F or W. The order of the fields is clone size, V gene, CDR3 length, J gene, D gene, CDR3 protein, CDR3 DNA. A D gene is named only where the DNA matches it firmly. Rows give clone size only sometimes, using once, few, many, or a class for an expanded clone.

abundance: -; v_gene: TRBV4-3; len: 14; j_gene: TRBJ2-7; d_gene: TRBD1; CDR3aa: CASSPEQGTYEQYF; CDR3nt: TGCGCCAGCAGCCCGGAACAGGGGACCTACGAGCAGTACTTC
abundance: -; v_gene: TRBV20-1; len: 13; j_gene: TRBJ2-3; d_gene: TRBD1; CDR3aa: CSARDRYTDTQYF; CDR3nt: TGCAGTGCTCGGGACAGGTACACAGATACGCAGTATTTT
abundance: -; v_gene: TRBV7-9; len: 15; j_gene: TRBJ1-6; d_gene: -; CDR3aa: CASSRTTGSGSPLHF; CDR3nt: TGTGCCAGCAGCCGTACGACAGGATCGGGTTCACCCCTCCACTTT
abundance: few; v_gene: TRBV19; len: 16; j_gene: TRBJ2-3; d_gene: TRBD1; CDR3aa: CASSPRRQGRTDTQYF; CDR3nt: TGTGCCAGTAGTCCTCGACGACAGGGAAGGACAGATACGCAGTATTTT
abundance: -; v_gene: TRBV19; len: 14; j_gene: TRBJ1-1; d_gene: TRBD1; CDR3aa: CASRTGTENTEAFF; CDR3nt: TGTGCCAGTAGGACGGGGACAGAAAACACTGAAGCTTTCTTT
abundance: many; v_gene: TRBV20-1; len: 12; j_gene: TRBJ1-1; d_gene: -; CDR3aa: CSAEDKNTEAFF; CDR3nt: TGCAGTGCTGAGGACAAAAACACTGAAGCTTTCTTT
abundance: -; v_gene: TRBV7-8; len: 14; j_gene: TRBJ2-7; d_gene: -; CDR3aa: CASSFGPAGYEQYF; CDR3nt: TGTGCCAGCAGCTTCGGACCAGCAGGGTACGAGCAGTACTTC
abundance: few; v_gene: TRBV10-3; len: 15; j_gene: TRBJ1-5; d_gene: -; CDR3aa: CAISPSGGSSEPQHF; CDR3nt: TGTGCCATCAGTCCCTCGGGGGGAAGTTCGGAGCCCCAGCATTTT
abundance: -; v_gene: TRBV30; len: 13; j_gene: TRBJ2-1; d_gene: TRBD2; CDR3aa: CAWSSSGTNEQFF; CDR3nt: TGTGCCTGGAGTTCTAGCGGGACCAATGAGCAGTTCTTC
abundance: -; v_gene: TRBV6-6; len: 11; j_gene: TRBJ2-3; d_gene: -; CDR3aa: CASSYENTQYF; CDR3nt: TGTGCCAGCAGTTATGAAAATACGCAGTATTTT
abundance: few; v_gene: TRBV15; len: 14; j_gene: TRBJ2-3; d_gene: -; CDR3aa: CATSRQAGLDTQYF; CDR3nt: TGTGCCACCAGCAGACAGGCGGGATTAGATACGCAGTATTTT
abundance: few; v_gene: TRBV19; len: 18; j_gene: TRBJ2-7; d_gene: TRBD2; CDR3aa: CASSLRGLAGAQSYEQYF; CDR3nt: TGTGCCAGTAGTCTCCGAGGACTAGCGGGAGCTCAATCCTACGAGCAGTACTTC
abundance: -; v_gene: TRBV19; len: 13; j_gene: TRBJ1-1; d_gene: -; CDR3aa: CASSDGRNTEAFF; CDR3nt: TGTGCCAGTTCCGACGGACGGAACACTGAAGCTTTCTTT
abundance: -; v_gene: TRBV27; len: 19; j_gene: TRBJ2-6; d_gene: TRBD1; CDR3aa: CASRQLYRGLSSGANVLTF; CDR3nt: TGTGCCAGCAGACAATTATACAGGGGCCTAAGCTCTGGGGCCAACGTCCTGACTTTC
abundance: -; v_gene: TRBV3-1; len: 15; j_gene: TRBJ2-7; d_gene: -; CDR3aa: CASSQDLAAPYEQYF; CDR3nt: TGTGCCAGCAGCCAAGACCTTGCAGCCCCCTACGAGCAGTACTTC
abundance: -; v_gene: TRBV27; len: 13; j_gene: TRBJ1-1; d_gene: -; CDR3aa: CASSQVRNTEAFF; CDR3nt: TGTGCCAGCAGCCAAGTCAGAAACACTGAAGCTTTCTTT
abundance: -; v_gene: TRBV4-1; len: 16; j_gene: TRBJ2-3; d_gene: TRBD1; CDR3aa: CASSQPGQGGTDTQYF; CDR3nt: TGTGCCAGCAGCCAGCCGGGACAGGGCGGCACAGATACGCAGTATTTT
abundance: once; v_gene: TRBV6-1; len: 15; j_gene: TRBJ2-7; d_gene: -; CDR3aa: CASSDSGTGYYEQYF; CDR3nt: TGTGCCAGCAGTGATAGCGGGACAGGGTATTACGAGCAGTACTTC
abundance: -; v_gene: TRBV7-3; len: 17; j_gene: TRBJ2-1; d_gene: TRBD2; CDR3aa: CASSLDLLAGGYNEQFF; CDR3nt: TGTGCCAGCAGCTTAGACCTACTAGCGGGGGGTTACAATGAGCAGTTCTTC
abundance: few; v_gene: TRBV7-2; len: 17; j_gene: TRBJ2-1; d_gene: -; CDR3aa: CASSLRSSGNLYNEQFF; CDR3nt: TGTGCCAGCAGCTTAAGAAGTAGCGGAAACCTTTACAATGAGCAGTTCTTC
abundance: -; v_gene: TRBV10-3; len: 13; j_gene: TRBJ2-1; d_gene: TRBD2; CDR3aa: CASSAGGPYEQFF; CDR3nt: TGTGCCAGCAGTGCGGGGGGGCCTTATGAGCAGTTCTTC
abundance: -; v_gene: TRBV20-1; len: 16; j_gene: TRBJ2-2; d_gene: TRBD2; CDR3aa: CSARPLLAGDTGELFF; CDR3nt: TGCAGTGCTAGACCCTTACTGGCGGGAGATACCGGGGAGCTGTTTTTT
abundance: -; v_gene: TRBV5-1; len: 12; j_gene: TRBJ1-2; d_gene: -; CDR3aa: CASSLYRDGYTF; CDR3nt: TGCGCCAGCAGCTTATACAGGGATGGCTACACCTTC
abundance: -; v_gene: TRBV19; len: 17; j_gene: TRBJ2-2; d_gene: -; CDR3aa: CASSIGGSATPTGELFF; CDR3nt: TGTGCCAGTAGTATAGGAGGGAGCGCCACACCGACCGGGGAGCTGTTTTTT
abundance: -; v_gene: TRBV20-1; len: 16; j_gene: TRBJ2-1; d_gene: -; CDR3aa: CSAVEEWGRASYEQFF; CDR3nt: TGCAGTGCCGTAGAAGAATGGGGGCGTGCGTCCTACGAGCAGTTCTTC
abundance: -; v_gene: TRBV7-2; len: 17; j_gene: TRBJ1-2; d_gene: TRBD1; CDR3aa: CASSLREGTGGIYGCTF; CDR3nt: TGTGCCAGCAGCTTGAGAGAGGGGACAGGGGGTATCTATGGCTGCACCTTC
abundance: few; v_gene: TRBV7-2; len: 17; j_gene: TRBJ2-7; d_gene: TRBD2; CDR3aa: CASSLGQTSGGLYEQYF; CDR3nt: TGTGCCAGCAGCTTAGGTCAGACTAGCGGGGGGTTATACGAGCAGTACTTC
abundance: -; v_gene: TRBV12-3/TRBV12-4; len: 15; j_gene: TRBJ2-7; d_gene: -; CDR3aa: CASSLSATSSYEQYF; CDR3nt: TGTGCCAGCAGTTTATCGGCAACTAGCTCCTACGAGCAGTACTTC
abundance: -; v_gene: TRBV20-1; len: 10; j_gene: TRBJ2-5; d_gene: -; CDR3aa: CSAYKETRYF; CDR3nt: TGCAGTGCTTATAAGGAGACCCGGTACTTC
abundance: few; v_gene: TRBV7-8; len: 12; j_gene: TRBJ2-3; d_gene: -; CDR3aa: CASSMSEDTQYF; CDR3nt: TGTGCCAGCAGCATGAGTGAGGATACGCAGTATTTT
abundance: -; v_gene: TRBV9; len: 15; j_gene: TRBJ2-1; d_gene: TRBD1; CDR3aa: CASSVGQGFYNEQFF; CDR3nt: TGTGCCAGCAGCGTAGGACAGGGTTTTTACAATGAGCAGTTCTTC
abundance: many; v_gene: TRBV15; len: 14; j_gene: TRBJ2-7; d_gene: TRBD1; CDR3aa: CATSRGQGIYEQYF; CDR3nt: TGTGCCACCAGCAGGGGACAGGGGATCTACGAGCAGTACTTC
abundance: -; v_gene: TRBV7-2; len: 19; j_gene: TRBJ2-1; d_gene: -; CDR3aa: CASSPSGPTNQLPYNEQFF; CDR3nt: TGTGCCAGCAGCCCAAGCGGCCCGACAAATCAACTACCCTACAATGAGCAGTTCTTC
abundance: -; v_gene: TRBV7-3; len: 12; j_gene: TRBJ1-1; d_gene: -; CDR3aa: CASSVGYTEAFF; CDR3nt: TGTGCCAGCAGCGTCGGCTACACTGAAGCTTTCTTT
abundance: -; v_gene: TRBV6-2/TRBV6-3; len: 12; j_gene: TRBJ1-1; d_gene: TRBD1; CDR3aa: CASSWDRGKAFF; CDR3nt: TGTGCCAGCAGTTGGGACAGGGGAAAAGCTTTCTTT
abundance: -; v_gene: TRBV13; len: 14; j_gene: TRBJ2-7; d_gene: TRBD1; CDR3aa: CASSPGQLSYEQYF; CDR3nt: TGTGCCAGCAGCCCGGGACAGTTATCCTACGAGCAGTACTTC
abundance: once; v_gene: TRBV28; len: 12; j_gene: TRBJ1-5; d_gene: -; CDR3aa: CASIGGHQPQHF; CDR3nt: TGTGCCAGCATCGGGGGACATCAGCCCCAGCATTTT